The next 10 T cell receptor beta chains were all read from a single sample in a study of T cell repertoires in cytomegalovirus infection (dated by TCRdb to between 2019 and 2020). This sample was sequenced with an Illumina HiSeq 1500. TCRdb trimmed public reads at Q25 via fastp, called clones via MiXCR and kept in-frame beta chains. Merged by CDR3 protein, the rows form single entries marked with the most common genes and DNA. A total of about 920,000 distinct CDR3 sequences appear in this sample, less than 35% of them only once. The ten largest clones capture roughly an eighth of the sample. The treatment or condition label, as the study defines it: in vitro stimulation with specific CMV peptide epitopes to enrich CMV-specific T cells. These TCRs' antigens remain unknown. Sample: cultured CD8+ T cells from PBMCs, taken from culture after CMV antigen stimulation. Receptors were obtained from a human donor in good health (CMV status not recorded). Some clones in this sample may be carry-over from other donors' samples.

This chain connects TRBV6-1 to TRBJ1-5; TRBD1 agrees at 7 bases. Trimming cost V 2 bases and J 7 bases; bases outside gene matches: 2. CDR1 and CDR2 (germline): MNHNS, SASEGT. This CDR3 comprises 13 residues. The CDR3 DNA reads as TGTGCCAGCAGTGAAAGGGGGCTACAGCCCCAGCATTTT. This translates into CASSERGLQPQHF.

The chain recombines TRBV6-6 with TRBJ1-5, with D possibly matching TRBD1 (5 bases). V was shortened by 6 bases and J by 3 bases, with 9 bases between the two germline ends. CDR1 and CDR2 from the germline V gene are MNHNY and SVGAGI (reference sequence). The CDR3 is 13 amino acids. The CDR3 region has the DNA TGTGCCAGCAGGGCAGGGACCAATCAGCCCCAGCATTTT. It specifies CASRAGTNQPQHF.

The sample holds a few counts of this clonotype. This sequence joins TRBV7-9 and TRBJ1-2; D is possibly TRBD1 (6 bases). Germline CDR1 is SEHNR and CDR2 is FQNEAQ (reference sequence). Trimming stripped 3 bases from V and 5 bases from J, with 13 bases between. CDR3 size: 14 residues. The CDR3 is CASSLAGESYGYTF. CDR3 DNA: TGTGCCAGCAGCTTGGCAGGGGAAAGTTATGGCTACACCTTC.

As regards this clonotype: The germline gene is not matched at one end of the junction; a read error may be the cause. CDR3: CASSWTSWETRYF. The CDR3, as DNA: TGTGCCAGCAGCTGGACTAGCTGGGAGACCCGGTACTTC. V usage is TRBV6-8 and J usage is TRBJ2-5, with 8 bases aligning to TRBD2. This CDR3 is built from 13 residues. The germline V gene has CDR1 MNHGY and CDR2 SAAAGT.

The chain uses TRBV19 and TRBJ1-1; D is possibly TRBD1 (5 bases). The CDR3 spans 14 residues. The germline CDR1 and CDR2 sequences are LNHDA and SQIVND (reference sequence). Trimming stripped 5 bases from V and 4 bases from J, with 14 bases between. CDR3 amino acids: CASSLGFGGTEAFF. The CDR3 nucleotides read TGTGCCAGTAGTTTAGGCTTCGGGGGCACTGAAGCTTTCTTT.

The V gene is TRBV28, the J gene TRBJ1-2, with 11 bases that match TRBD1. The CDR3 spans 17 residues. J lost 0 bases, V lost 6 bases, and 9 bases had no gene match. CDR1 MDHEN and CDR2 SYDVKM come from the germline V gene. The CDR3 loop reads CASRIPGQGVANYGYTF. CDR3 DNA: TGTGCCAGCAGGATTCCGGGACAGGGGGTTGCTAACTATGGCTACACCTTC.

This clonotype was counted at least ten times. A read error may produce the germline difference seen at one junction end. This chain links TRBV6-2 or TRBV6-3 with TRBJ2-5; 9 positions agree with TRBD1. Germline V gene sequence: CDR1 MNHEY, CDR2 SVGEGT. The CDR3 sequence is 14 residues long. CDR3 sequence: CASSYRTGEETQYF. DNA for the CDR3: TGCGCCAGCAGCTACCGGACAGGGGAAGAGACCCAGTACTTC.

This clonotype has just a few counts. The J gene is TRBJ1-2, the V gene TRBV27; D not resolved. The germline gives CDR1 MNHEY, CDR2 SMNVEV (reference sequence). V gave up 2 bases and J gave up 1 base, with 8 bases separating them. This CDR3 is 14 amino acids long. The CDR3 nucleotides are TGTGCCAGCAGTTTAAGACCACATAACTATGGCTACACCTTC. Its translation is CASSLRPHNYGYTF.

This clonotype has a handful of counts. V gene TRBV12-3 or TRBV12-4 combines with J gene TRBJ1-3, with D possibly being TRBD1 (5 bases). V lost 6 bases and J 0 bases, leaving 12 bases between the germline ends. The CDR3 runs to 15 residues. The CDR3 region has the DNA TGTGCCAGCAGGGAGGGGATAAGCTCTGGAAACACCATATATTTT. Translated, it gives CASREGISSGNTIYF.

In regard to this clonotype: One junction end disagrees with the germline gene, perhaps due to a read error. The chain links TRBV5-3 to TRBJ2-1, with D possibly being TRBD2 (5 bases). TRBV5-3 is an ORF, with its function uncertain. The CDR3 is 15 residues long. Written as DNA, the CDR3 is TGTGCCAGCAGCTTGGAGTTGACCGGGGAGATTGAGCAGTTCTTC. It yields the protein CASSLELTGEIEQFF.